This T cell receptor beta chain was identified in a study of Ad26.COV2.S vaccination and SARS-CoV-2 variants. Treatment given: roughly 19 received Ad26.COV2.S at low or high dose, single or two shots; roughly 5 received placebo; per-sample allocation not given. After the first vaccine or placebo injection, samples were drawn on day 63. This table comes from immunoSEQ multiplex PCR, and its TCRdb copy is limited to in-frame clones, with some not included. This table has 380,000 or so clones, around 82% appearing once. The V end lost 2 bases, the J end lost 8 bases, and 16 bases lay between the germline ends. CDR1 and CDR2 (germline): SGHTS, YDEGEE. The CDR3 totals 14 residues.

This TCR came from a person aged 18 to 65 who received the Ad26.COV2.S COVID-19 vaccine or a placebo. This chain connects TRBV5-8 to TRBJ1-2; D is ambiguous. The sample here was peripheral blood, taken in a trial of Ad26.COV2.S vaccine versus placebo. CDR3: CASSFRLEPGGYTF. Written as DNA, the CDR3 is TGTGCCAGCAGCTTCCGCCTCGAACCGGGGGGCTACACCTTC.